In its sample, the clone carrying this T cell receptor (beta chain) was seen many times. The antigen is not known. To make TCR beta libraries, researchers used iRepertoire HTBI primers and Arm-PCR of CDR3 regions. TCRdb processed the multiplex PCR reads anew with MiXCR; each CDR3 protein has one entry. The table has approximately 560,000 distinct CDR3 sequences, about 15% seen once. Specified time point: newly diagnosed GD, antithyroid drugs for less than 3 months. From PBMCs, RNA was extracted and then used to make the TCR library. Trimming removed 5 bases at V and 8 bases at J, with 15 bases between. The CDR3 is 13 amino acids. Germline values: CDR1 SNHLY, CDR2 FYNNEI. These data come from a study of regulatory T cells in long-lasting Graves disease. Study results and caveats: TRBV28, TRBJ1-2 and TRBJ2-5 were favored in persistent disease. New patients shared more than 750 public clonotypes, fewer than the roughly 2,600 shared by persistent patients.

The same data also went into a second study, on T cells in Graves' hyperthyroidism and ophthalmopathy.

The chain has TRBV2 and TRBJ1-2, with no clear D. The sample in question was peripheral blood mononuclear cells (PBMCs), obtained at new diagnosis, from a patient treated with antithyroid drugs. The source is a man aged 18 to 30 with Graves disease. CDR3 nucleotide sequence: TGTGCCAGCAGTCGAGAAATGGACGGCGGCTACACCTTC. It is translated as CASSREMDGGYTF.